What follows are 2 T cell receptor beta chains derived from one specimen sequenced in a study of T cells in Graves' hyperthyroidism and ophthalmopathy. TCR beta CDR3 region amplification was performed from RNA transcripts. RT-PCR in the first round (using the HTBI primer set) targeted the TCR CDR3. TCRdb independently ran MiXCR on the multiplex PCR reads; one entry per CDR3 protein. The table shows approximately 330,000 distinct CDR3 sequences, with approximately 15% occurring only once. The source material was blood. All receptors come from a woman between 35 and 50 years old with Graves' ophthalmopathy.

This clonotype turned up a few times. At one end the junction does not follow the germline gene, possibly because of a read error. The V and J genes are TRBV7-7 and TRBJ1-3; no reliable D call. CDR3 size: 15 residues. From germline, CDR1 is SSHAT and CDR2 FNYEAQ (reference sequence). CDR3 amino acids: CASSLVPYSGNTIYF. Written as DNA, the CDR3 is TGTGCTAGCAGCTTAGTCCCCTACTCTGGAAACACCATATATTTT.

This clonotype showed up just a few times. This chain joins TRBV20-1 and TRBJ2-3; 7 nucleotides match TRBD1. This CDR3 region has 15 residues. Germline lookup yields CDR1 DFQATT and CDR2 SNEGSKA (reference sequence). V lost 5 bases to trimming and J lost 3 bases; unmatched junction nucleotides: 11. The CDR3 region is CSAGKRQGETDTQYF. CDR3 nucleotide sequence: TGCAGTGCTGGTAAACGACAGGGTGAAACAGATACGCAGTATTTT.